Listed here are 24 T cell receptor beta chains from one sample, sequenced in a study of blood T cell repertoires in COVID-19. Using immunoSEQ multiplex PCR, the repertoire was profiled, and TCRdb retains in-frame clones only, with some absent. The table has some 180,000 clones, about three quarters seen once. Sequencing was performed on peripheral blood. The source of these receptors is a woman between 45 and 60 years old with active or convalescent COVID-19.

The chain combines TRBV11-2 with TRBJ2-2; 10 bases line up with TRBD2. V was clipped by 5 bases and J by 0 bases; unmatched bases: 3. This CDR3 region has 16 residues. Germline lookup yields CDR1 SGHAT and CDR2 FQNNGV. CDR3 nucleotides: TGTGCCAGCAGCCGAGCGGGGGGGCCGAACACCGGGGAGCTGTTTTTT. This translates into CASSRAGGPNTGELFF.

The CDR3 loop is CASSLVTGRGYTF. CDR3 in DNA: TGCGCCAGCAGCTTGGTGACAGGTCGCGGCTACACCTTC. The chain is built from TRBV5-1 and TRBJ1-2; TRBD1 is a possible D gene (6 bases). CDR3 length: 13 amino acids. The germline gives CDR1 SGHRS, CDR2 YFSETQ. The ends were cut back, 0 bases at V and 8 bases at J, with 11 bases in the middle.

CDR3 sequence reads: CASSADSTFTEAFF. CDR3 nucleotides: TGTGCCAGCTCCGCGGACAGCACGTTCACTGAAGCTTTCTTT. The gene calls are TRBV18 and TRBJ1-1, with D possibly being TRBD1 (6 bases). V lost 6 bases and J lost 4, with 15 bases in between. Germline lookup yields CDR1 KGHSH and CDR2 LQKENI. The CDR3 runs to 14 residues.

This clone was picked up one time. The CDR3 bases are TGTGCCTGGAGTGTCGGGGATGGGGAGACCCAGTACTTC. Translation gives CAWSVGDGETQYF. The chain is built from TRBV30 and TRBJ2-5; TRBD2 is a possible D gene (5 bases). Germline values: CDR1 GTSNPN, CDR2 SVGIG (reference sequence). This CDR3 region has 13 residues. Trimming took off 0 bases at V and 5 bases at J, with 10 bases between the two ends.

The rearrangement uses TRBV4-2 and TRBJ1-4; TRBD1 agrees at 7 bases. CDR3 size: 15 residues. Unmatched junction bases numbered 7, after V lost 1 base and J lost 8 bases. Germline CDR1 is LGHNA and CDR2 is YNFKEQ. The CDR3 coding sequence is TGTGCCAGCAGCCAAGCAGACAGGGTTAGCGAAAAACTGTTTTTT. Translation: CASSQADRVSEKLFF.

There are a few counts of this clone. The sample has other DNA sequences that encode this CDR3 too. CDR3 nucleotides: TGTGCCAGCAGCCGGGACAGGGGATATTCACCCCTCCACTTT. Translating it yields CASSRDRGYSPLHF. The rearrangement links TRBV2 to TRBJ1-6, with 10 bases fitting TRBD1. Germline CDR1 and CDR2: SNHLY and FYNNEI. This CDR3 comprises 14 residues. Trimming removed 6 bases from V and 8 bases from J; junction bases left unmatched: 4.

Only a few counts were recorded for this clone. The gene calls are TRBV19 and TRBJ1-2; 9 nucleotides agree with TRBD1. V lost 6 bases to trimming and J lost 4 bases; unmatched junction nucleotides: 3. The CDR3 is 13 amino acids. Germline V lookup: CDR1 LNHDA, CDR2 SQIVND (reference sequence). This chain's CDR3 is CASRTGGGYGYTF. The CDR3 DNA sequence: TGTGCCAGTAGGACAGGGGGAGGCTATGGCTACACCTTC.

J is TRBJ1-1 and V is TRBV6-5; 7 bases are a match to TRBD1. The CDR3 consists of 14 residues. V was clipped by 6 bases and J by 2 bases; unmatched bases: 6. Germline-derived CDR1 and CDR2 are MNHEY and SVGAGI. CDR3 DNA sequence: TGTGCCAGCAGGAAGAACAGGGGTAACACTGAAGCTTTCTTT. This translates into CASRKNRGNTEAFF.

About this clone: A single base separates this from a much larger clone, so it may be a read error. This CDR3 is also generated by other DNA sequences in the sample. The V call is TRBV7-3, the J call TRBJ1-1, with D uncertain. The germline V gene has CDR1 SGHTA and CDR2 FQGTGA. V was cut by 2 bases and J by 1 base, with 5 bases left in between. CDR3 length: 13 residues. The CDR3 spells CASSLSQNTEAFF. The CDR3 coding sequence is TGTGCCAGCAGCTTATCACAGAACACTGAAGCTTTCTTT.

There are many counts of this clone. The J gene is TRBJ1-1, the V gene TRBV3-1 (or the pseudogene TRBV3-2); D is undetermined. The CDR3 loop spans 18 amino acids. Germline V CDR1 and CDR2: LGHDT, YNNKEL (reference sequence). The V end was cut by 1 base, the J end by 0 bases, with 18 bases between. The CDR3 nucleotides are TGTGCCAGCAGCCAAGCAGGTCGGGGAGGGCTGGTGAACACTGAAGCTTTCTTT. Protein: CASSQAGRGGLVNTEAFF.

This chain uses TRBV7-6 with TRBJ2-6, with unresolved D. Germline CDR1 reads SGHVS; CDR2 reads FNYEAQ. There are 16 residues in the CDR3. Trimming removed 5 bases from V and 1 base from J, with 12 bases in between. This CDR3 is CASSPTTPSGANVLTF. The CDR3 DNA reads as TGTGCCAGCAGCCCGACAACCCCATCTGGGGCCAACGTCCTGACTTTC. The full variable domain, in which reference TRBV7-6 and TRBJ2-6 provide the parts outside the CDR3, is GAGVSQSPRYKVTKRGQDVALRCDPISGHVSLYWYRQALGQGPEFLTYFNYEAQQDKSGLPNDRFSAERPEGSISTLTIQRTEQRDSAMYRCASSPTTPSGANVLTFGAGSRLTVL.

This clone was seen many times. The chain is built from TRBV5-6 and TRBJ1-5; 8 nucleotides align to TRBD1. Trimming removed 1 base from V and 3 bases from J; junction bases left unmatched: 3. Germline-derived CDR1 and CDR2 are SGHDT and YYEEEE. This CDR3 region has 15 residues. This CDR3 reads CASSLWDRYNQPQHF. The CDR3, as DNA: TGTGCCAGCAGCTTGTGGGACAGGTACAATCAGCCCCAGCATTTT.

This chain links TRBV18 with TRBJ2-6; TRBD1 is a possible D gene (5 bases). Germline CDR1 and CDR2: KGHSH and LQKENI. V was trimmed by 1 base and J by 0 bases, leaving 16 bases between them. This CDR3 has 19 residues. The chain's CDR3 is CASSPLQTQASSGANVLTF. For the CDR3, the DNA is TGTGCCAGCTCACCACTCCAGACACAGGCCTCCTCTGGGGCCAACGTCCTGACTTTC.

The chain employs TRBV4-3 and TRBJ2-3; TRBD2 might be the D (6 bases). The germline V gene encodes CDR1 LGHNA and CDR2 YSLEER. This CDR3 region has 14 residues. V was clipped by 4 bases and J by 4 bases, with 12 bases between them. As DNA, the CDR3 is TGCGCCAGCAGCCGCTTCACGGGGGCAGATACGCAGTATTTT. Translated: CASSRFTGADTQYF.

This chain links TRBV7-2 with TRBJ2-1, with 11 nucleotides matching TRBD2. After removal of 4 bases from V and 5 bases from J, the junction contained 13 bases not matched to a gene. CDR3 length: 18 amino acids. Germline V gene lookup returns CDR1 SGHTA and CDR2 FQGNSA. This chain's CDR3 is CASSSKKLAGGKNNEQFF. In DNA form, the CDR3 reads TGTGCCAGCAGCTCCAAAAAGTTAGCGGGAGGGAAAAACAATGAGCAGTTCTTC.

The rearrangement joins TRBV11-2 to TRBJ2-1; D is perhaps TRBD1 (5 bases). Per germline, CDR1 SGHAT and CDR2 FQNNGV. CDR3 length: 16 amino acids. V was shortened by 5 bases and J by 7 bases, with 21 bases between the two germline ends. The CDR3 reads CASSPLQVRSRNEQFF. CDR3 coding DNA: TGTGCCAGCAGCCCCTTACAGGTTAGGTCACGTAATGAGCAGTTCTTC.

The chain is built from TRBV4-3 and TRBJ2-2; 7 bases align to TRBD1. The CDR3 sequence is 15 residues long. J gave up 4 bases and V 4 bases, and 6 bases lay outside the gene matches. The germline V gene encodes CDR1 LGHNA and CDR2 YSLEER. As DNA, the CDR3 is TGCGCCAGCAGCCCTAGGACAGGAGCCACCGGGGAGCTGTTTTTT. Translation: CASSPRTGATGELFF.

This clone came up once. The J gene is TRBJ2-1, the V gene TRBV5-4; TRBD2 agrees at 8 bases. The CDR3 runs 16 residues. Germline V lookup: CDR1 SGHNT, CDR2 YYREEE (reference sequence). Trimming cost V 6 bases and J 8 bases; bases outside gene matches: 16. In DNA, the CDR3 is TGTGCCAGCACACAAACGGGGGGGGAGGGCCGCGATGAGCAGTTCTTC. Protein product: CASTQTGGEGRDEQFF.

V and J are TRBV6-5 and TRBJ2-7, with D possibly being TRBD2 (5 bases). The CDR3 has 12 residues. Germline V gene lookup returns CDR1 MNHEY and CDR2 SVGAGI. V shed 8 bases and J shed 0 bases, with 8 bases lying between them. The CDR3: CASGLNSYEQYF. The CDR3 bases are TGTGCCAGCGGACTGAACTCCTACGAGCAGTACTTC.

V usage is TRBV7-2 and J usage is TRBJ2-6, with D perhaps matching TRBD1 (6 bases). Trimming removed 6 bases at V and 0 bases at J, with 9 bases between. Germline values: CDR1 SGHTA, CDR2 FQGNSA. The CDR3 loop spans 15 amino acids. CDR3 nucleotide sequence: TGTGCCAGCAGTCGAGGGGGCTCTGGGGCCAACGTCCTGACTTTC. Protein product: CASSRGGSGANVLTF.

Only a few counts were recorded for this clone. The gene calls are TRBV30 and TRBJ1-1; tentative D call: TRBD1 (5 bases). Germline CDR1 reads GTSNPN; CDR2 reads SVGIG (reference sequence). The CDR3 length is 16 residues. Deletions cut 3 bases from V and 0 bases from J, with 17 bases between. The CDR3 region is CAWRGPLLQMNTEAFF. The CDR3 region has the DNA TGTGCCTGGAGGGGGCCCCTACTTCAAATGAACACTGAAGCTTTCTTT.

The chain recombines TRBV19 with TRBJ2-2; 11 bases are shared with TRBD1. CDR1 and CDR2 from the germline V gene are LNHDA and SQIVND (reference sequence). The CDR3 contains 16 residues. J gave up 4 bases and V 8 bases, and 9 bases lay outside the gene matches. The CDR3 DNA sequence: TGTGCCAGTGTTCAAGGGACAGGGGGGTTCACCGGGGAGCTGTTTTTT. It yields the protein CASVQGTGGFTGELFF.

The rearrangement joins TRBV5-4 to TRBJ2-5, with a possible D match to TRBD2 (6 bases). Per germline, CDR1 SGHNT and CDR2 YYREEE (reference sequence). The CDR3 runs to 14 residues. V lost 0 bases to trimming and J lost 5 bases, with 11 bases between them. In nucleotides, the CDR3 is TGTGCCAGCAGCTTGGCGGGGGTGGAGGAGACCCAGTACTTC. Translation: CASSLAGVEETQYF.

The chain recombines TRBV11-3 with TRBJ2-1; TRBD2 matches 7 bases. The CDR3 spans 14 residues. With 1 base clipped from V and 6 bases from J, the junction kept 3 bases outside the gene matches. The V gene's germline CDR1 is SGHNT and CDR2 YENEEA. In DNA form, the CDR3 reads TGTGCCAGCAGCTTAGGGACTAGACCCAATGAGCAGTTCTTC. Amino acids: CASSLGTRPNEQFF.